Listed below are T cell receptor beta chains from one sample, sequenced in a study of blood T cells in healthy people across ages. TCRdb recomputed calls from the 5' RACE reads with MiXCR, one row per CDR3 protein. The repertoire holds 1.5 million to 1.9 million distinct CDR3 sequences, with around 40% as singletons. The sequenced material came from blood. These receptors came from a woman between 18 and 29 years old in good health. The CDR3 runs from the conserved cysteine through the conserved F or W. A D gene is named only where the DNA matches it firmly. Not all rows give a size; the values are once, few, many and, for expanded clones, a class.

j_call clone_size v_call d_call cdr3_nt cdr3_aa
TRBJ2-7 NA TRBV4-1 NA TGCGCCAGCAATCCGACAATCCCTTACAATGAGCAGTACTTC CASNPTIPYNEQYF
TRBJ2-1 NA TRBV7-2 TRBD2 TGTGCCAGCAGCCATAGCGGGTCAAACTACAATGAGCAGTTCTTC CASSHSGSNYNEQFF
TRBJ2-3 NA TRBV29-1 TRBD2 TGCAGCGTCGCCGGGACTAGCGGGGACCTGGATACGCAGTATTTT CSVAGTSGDLDTQYF
TRBJ2-1 few TRBV6-5 NA TGTGCCAGCAGTGACGGGCAGGGAGCTTATGAGCAGTTCTTC CASSDGQGAYEQFF
TRBJ2-1 NA TRBV14 TRBD2 TGTGCCAGCAGCCAATGGGACGGGGGGCTAGCGGGGACTTATGAGCAGTTCTTC CASSQWDGGLAGTYEQFF
TRBJ2-3 few TRBV7-9 NA TGTGCCAGCAGCTTGGGAGAGGAGGATACGCAGTATTTT CASSLGEEDTQYF
TRBJ2-7 NA TRBV11-2 TRBD2 TGTGCCAGCAGCCAACACGCCGGGACTAGCGGGGGGCCTCCTAGATCGCAGTACTTC CASSQHAGTSGGPPRSQYF
TRBJ2-4 few TRBV6-6 NA TGTGCCAGCAGTTACGAGGGTTATGGGAACATTCAGTACTTC CASSYEGYGNIQYF
TRBJ2-7 NA TRBV6-2/TRBV6-3 NA TGTGCCAGCAGTTACTCAGTTGGAGGGGAGCAGTACTTC CASSYSVGGEQYF
TRBJ2-1 NA TRBV5-4 NA TGTGCCAGCAGACGTGGCGTACAACTTGGCACCTACAATGAGCAGTTCTTC CASRRGVQLGTYNEQFF
TRBJ2-3 few TRBV20-1 NA TGCAGTGCTGCCCGACAGCACTTTTTTACTGGCACAGATACGCAGTATTTT CSAARQHFFTGTDTQYF
TRBJ2-2 NA TRBV9 TRBD2 TGTGCCAGCAGCACATCTAGCGGGTCGAACACCGGGGAGCTGTTTTTT CASSTSSGSNTGELFF
TRBJ1-5 once TRBV12-3/TRBV12-4 TRBD1 TGTGCCAGTCAAAAGGGGGCCAGGGGAAATCAGCCCCAGCATTTT CASQKGARGNQPQHF
TRBJ1-1 few TRBV10-1 TRBD1 TGCGCCAGCAGGAAAACGAGAACAGGGGTCGACACTGAAGCTTTCTTT CASRKTRTGVDTEAFF
TRBJ2-1 NA TRBV11-2 NA TGTGCCAGCAGCTTAGTGGGCCATTCTGAGGAGAGCTCCTACAATGAGCAGTTCTTC CASSLVGHSEESSYNEQFF
TRBJ2-7 NA TRBV11-1 TRBD2 TGTGCCAGCAGCGGACGCACTCCCGGGACTAGCGGGGGGGAATTCCTCTACGAGCAGTACTTC CASSGRTPGTSGGEFLYEQYF
TRBJ2-1 NA TRBV7-9 TRBD1 TGTGCCAACAGTGTAGACGACAGGGCGATACACAATGAGCAGTTCTTC CANSVDDRAIHNEQFF
TRBJ1-1 NA TRBV18 TRBD1 TGTGCCAGCTCACAACAGGGGGCAGAGACTGAAGCTTTCTTT CASSQQGAETEAFF
TRBJ1-6 few TRBV7-9 TRBD1 TGTGCCAGCAGCGACAGGGGGTTTTCACCCCTCCACTTT CASSDRGFSPLHF
TRBJ1-2 NA TRBV12-3/TRBV12-4 NA TGTGCCAGCAGTTTAGGTCCGAGTAGCTTCGGCTACACCTTC CASSLGPSSFGYTF
TRBJ2-1 NA TRBV20-1 NA TGCAGTGCTAGTGGTCCGAAATCCTGGACTAACAATGAGCAGTTCTTC CSASGPKSWTNNEQFF
TRBJ2-1 few TRBV28 NA TGTGCCAGCAGTTTAGGATCGGGCCTAGCCTACAATGAGCAGTTCTTC CASSLGSGLAYNEQFF
TRBJ2-1 NA TRBV9 TRBD2 TGTGCCAGCACCCAGTGGCGGGGGGGCGAGCAGTTCTTC CASTQWRGGEQFF
TRBJ2-1 many TRBV25-1 NA TGTGCCAGCAGTGAATCCAGGTACAATGAGCAGTTCTTC CASSESRYNEQFF
TRBJ2-7 NA TRBV20-1 NA TGCAGTGCCAAGACTTACTACGAGCAGTGCTTC CSAKTYYEQCF
TRBJ1-6 NA TRBV13 NA TGTGCCAGCAGCCCTCGGGGAGGGGCTAGCTATAATTCACCCCTCCACTTT CASSPRGGASYNSPLHF
TRBJ2-7 few TRBV6-1 NA TGTGCCAGCAGTGAGCCCGGGTACTCCTACGAGCAGTACTTC CASSEPGYSYEQYF
TRBJ2-7 NA TRBV4-1 NA TGCGCCAGCAGCCCGCGCAAGGGGGACTACGAGCAGTACTTC CASSPRKGDYEQYF
TRBJ1-5 many TRBV3-1 NA TGTGCCAGCAGCCAAGACCTCAATCAGCCCCAGCATTTT CASSQDLNQPQHF
TRBJ1-2 NA TRBV12-3/TRBV12-4 TRBD1 TGTGCCAGCAGTTTTTCCGGGCCAGGGGGCAGCTATGGCTACACCTTC CASSFSGPGGSYGYTF
TRBJ1-3 NA TRBV12-3/TRBV12-4 NA TGTGCCACCGCCCAGGACTCTGGAAACACCATATATTTT CATAQDSGNTIYF
TRBJ2-1 few TRBV12-3/TRBV12-4 NA TGTGCCAGCGCGACAGGCGGCTACAATGAGCAGTTCTTC CASATGGYNEQFF
TRBJ2-1 NA TRBV5-1 NA TGCGCCAGCAGCTTGGCTAGGACCTACAATGAGCAGTTCTTC CASSLARTYNEQFF
TRBJ2-1 NA TRBV27 TRBD2 TGTGCCAGCAGTTTTAGCGGGAGGGCCGATAATGAGCAGTTCTTC CASSFSGRADNEQFF
TRBJ1-1 NA TRBV29-1 TRBD1 TGCAGCGCCTCGGACAGGGACTACACTGAAGCTTTCTTT CSASDRDYTEAFF
TRBJ2-3 NA TRBV29-1 TRBD1 TGCAGCGTTGTGACAGGGGGCACAGATACGCAGTATTTT CSVVTGGTDTQYF
TRBJ2-1 NA TRBV20-1 NA TGCAGTGCTAGCCCCCGCTCGTTCTCCTACAATGAGCAGTTCTTC CSASPRSFSYNEQFF
TRBJ2-1 NA TRBV9 NA TGTGCCAGCAGCGTAGCCCTAGTACCGTACAATGAGCAGTTCTTC CASSVALVPYNEQFF
TRBJ2-7 NA TRBV25-1 NA TGTGCCAGCAGCCCGAAAGGCGGGCGCCGCTCCTACAATGAGCAGTACTTC CASSPKGGRRSYNEQYF
TRBJ2-3 NA TRBV7-2 TRBD2 TGTGCCAGCAGCTTAGGGGGACTAGCGGGTACGCAGTATTTT CASSLGGLAGTQYF
TRBJ2-7 NA TRBV12-3/TRBV12-4 NA TGTGCCAGCAGTTTAGCCGGGACGATCTCCTACAATGAGCAGTACTTC CASSLAGTISYNEQYF
TRBJ2-3 NA TRBV20-1 NA TGCAGTGCTAGAGATCGGTTCCGAACGGCAGATACGCAGTATTTT CSARDRFRTADTQYF
TRBJ2-1 many TRBV7-9 NA TGTGCCAGCAGCGGATTACCCAATGAGCAGTTCTTC CASSGLPNEQFF
TRBJ2-2 NA TRBV6-6 NA TGTGCCAGCAGTTACCCGACAGTGGCCGGGGAGCTGTTTTTT CASSYPTVAGELFF
TRBJ2-1 NA TRBV20-1 NA TGCAGTGCTAGGGGGGTAGCGTATCATGAGACCCAGTTCTTC CSARGVAYHETQFF
TRBJ2-1 NA TRBV20-1 TRBD2 TGCAGTGCCCCCCCTGGGCGGGAGTACAATGAGCAGTTCTTC CSAPPGREYNEQFF
TRBJ1-2 NA TRBV9 TRBD1 TGTGCCAGCAGCGCCGGGACAGGGCCCTATGGCTACACCTTC CASSAGTGPYGYTF
TRBJ1-4 NA TRBV12-3/TRBV12-4 NA TGTGCCAGCAGGGCCCACTCTGCAACTAATGAAAAACTGTTTTTT CASRAHSATNEKLFF
TRBJ1-2 NA TRBV10-3 NA TGTGCCATCAGTGACCCGGGGGGGAATCCAGGCTACACCTTC CAISDPGGNPGYTF
TRBJ1-1 NA TRBV29-1 NA TGCAGCGCTGTGCTGGGTCAGGGCACTGAAGCTTTCTTT CSAVLGQGTEAFF